Below, 2 T cell receptor beta chains from the same sample are listed, as sequenced in a study of control samples from healthy donors and cancer patients. Here immunoSEQ multiplex PCR was the method, and the copy in TCRdb shows in-frame clones only, minus some. The table records some 120,000 clones, about 91% of them present only once. The sample was blood. The receptors were sampled from a young man in good health.

This chain uses TRBV9 with TRBJ2-2; possibly TRBD2 for D (7 bases). V was trimmed by 0 bases and J by 5 bases, leaving 14 bases between them. Per germline, CDR1 SGDLS and CDR2 YYNGEE. The CDR3 contains 16 residues. CDR3 loop: CASSVGAGAGTGELFF. CDR3 coding DNA: TGTGCCAGCAGCGTAGGGGCGGGGGCGGGAACCGGGGAGCTGTTTTTT.

The DNA of the CDR3 is TGCGCCAGCAGCTTGGGACTAGGTTGGGAAAACATTCAGTACTTC. Translating it yields CASSLGLGWENIQYF. The genes are TRBV5-1 and TRBJ2-4, with D perhaps TRBD2 (6 bases). Deletions cut 0 bases from V and 5 bases from J, with 12 bases between. CDR3 length: 15 residues. Germline CDR1 SGHRS, CDR2 YFSETQ.